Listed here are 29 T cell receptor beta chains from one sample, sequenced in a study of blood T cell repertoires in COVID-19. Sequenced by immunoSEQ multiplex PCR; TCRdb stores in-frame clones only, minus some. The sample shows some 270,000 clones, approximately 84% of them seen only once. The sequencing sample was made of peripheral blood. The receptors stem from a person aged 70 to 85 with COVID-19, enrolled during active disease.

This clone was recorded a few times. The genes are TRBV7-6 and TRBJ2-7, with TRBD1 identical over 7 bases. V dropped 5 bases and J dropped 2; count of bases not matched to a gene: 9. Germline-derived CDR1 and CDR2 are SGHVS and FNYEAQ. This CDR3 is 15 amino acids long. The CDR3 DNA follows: TGTGCCAGCAGCGCCCCCCCCGGGACAGCCTACGAGCAGTACTTC. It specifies CASSAPPGTAYEQYF.

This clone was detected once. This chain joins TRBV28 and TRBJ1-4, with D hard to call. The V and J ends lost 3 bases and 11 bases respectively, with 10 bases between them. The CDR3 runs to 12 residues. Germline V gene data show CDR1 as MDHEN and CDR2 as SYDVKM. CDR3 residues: CASSLTQTKLFF. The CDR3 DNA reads TGTGCCAGCAGTTTGACACAGACCAAACTGTTTTTT.

Written as DNA, the CDR3 is TGTGCCATCACCACCGGGGGGCGAGAGACCCAGTACTTC. This gives the protein CAITTGGRETQYF. The V gene is TRBV7-9, the J gene TRBJ2-5; TRBD2 is a possible D gene (7 bases). Germline V CDR1 and CDR2: SEHNR, FQNEAQ (reference sequence). The CDR3 extends over 13 amino acids. The V and J ends lost 10 bases and 4 bases respectively, with 16 bases between them.

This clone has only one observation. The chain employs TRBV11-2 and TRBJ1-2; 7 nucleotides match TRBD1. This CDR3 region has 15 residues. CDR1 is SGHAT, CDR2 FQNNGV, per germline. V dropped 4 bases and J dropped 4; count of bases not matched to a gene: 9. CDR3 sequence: CASSSSGTDIYGYTF. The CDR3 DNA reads TGTGCCAGCAGCTCCTCAGGGACAGACATCTATGGCTACACCTTC.

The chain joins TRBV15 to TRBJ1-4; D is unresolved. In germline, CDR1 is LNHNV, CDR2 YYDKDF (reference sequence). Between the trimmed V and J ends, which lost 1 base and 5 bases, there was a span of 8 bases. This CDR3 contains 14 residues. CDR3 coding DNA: TGTGCCACCAGCAGAGGGACGGGGAATGAAAAACTGTTTTTT. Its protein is CATSRGTGNEKLFF.

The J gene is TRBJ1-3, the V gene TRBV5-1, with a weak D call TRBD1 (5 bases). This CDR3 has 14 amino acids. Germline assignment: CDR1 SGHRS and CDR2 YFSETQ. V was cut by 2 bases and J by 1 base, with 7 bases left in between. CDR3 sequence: CASSLGVSGNTIYF. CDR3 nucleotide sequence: TGCGCCAGCAGCTTAGGGGTGTCTGGAAACACCATATATTTT.

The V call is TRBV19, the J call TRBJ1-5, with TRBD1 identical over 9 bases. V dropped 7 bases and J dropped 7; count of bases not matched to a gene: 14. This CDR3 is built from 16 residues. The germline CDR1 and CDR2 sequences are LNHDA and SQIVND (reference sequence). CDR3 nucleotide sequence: TGTGCCAGTACCAGATCCGGGACAGGGAATTTACAGCCCCAGCATTTT. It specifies CASTRSGTGNLQPQHF.

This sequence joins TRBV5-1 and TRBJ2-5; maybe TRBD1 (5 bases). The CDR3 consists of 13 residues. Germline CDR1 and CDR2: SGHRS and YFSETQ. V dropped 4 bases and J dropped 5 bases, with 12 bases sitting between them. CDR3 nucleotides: TGCGCCAGCAGCCCCCAAAACAGGGAGACCCAGTACTTC. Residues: CASSPQNRETQYF. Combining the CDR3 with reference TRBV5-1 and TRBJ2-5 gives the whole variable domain KAGVTQTPRYLIKTRGQQVTLSCSPISGHRSVSWYQQTPGQGLQFLFEYFSETQRNKGNFPGRFSGRQFSNSRSEMNVSTLELGDSALYLCASSPQNRETQYFGPGTRLLVL.

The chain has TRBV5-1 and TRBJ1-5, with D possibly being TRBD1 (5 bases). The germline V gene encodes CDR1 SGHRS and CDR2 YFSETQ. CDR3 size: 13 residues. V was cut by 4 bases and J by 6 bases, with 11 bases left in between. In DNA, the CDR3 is TGCGCCAGCAGCCTGACAGTTAGTCAGCCCCAGCATTTT. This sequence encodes CASSLTVSQPQHF.

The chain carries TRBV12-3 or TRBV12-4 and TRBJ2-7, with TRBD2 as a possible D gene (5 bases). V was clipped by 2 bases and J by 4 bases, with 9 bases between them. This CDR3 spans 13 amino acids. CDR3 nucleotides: TGTGCCAGCAGTTTATGGGAGAATTACGAGCAGTACTTC. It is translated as CASSLWENYEQYF.

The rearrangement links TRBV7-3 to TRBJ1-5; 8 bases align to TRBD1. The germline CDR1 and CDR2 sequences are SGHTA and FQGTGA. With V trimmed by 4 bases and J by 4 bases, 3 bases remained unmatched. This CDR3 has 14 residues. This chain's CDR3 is CASSSGTGNQPQHF. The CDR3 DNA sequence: TGTGCCAGCAGCTCCGGGACAGGTAATCAGCCCCAGCATTTT.

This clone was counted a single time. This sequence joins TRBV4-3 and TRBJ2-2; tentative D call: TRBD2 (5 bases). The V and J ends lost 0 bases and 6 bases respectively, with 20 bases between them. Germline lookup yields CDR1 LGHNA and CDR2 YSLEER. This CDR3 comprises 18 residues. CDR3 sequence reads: CASSQDVIEGWGAGELFF. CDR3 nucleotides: TGCGCCAGCAGCCAAGATGTTATCGAAGGATGGGGAGCCGGGGAGCTGTTTTTT.

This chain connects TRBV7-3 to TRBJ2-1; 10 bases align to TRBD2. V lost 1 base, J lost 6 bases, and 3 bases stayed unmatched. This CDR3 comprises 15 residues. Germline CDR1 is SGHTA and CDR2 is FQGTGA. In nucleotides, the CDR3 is TGTGCCAGCAGCTTAATGGTAGCGGGGGGCAATGAGCAGTTCTTC. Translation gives CASSLMVAGGNEQFF.

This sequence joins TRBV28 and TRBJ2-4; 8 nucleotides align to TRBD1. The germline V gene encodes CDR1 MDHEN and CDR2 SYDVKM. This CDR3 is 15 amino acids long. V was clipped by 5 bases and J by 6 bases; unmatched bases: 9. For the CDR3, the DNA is TGTGCCAGCAGTCCTCCGACAGGGGCAAGAAACATTCAGTACTTC. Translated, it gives CASSPPTGARNIQYF.

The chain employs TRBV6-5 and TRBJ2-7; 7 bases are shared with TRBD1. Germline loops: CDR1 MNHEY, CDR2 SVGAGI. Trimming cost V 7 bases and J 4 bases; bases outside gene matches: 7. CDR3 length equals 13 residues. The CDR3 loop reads CASIGQVTYEQYF. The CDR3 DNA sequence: TGTGCCAGCATAGGACAGGTTACTTACGAGCAGTACTTC.

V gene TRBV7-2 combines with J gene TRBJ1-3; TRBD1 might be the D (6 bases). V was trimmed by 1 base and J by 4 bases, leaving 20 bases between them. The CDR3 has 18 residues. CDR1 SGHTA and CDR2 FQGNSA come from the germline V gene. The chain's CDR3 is CASSLVRFRGKPGNTIYF. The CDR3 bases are TGTGCCAGCAGCTTAGTGCGGTTCAGGGGTAAGCCAGGAAACACCATATATTTT.

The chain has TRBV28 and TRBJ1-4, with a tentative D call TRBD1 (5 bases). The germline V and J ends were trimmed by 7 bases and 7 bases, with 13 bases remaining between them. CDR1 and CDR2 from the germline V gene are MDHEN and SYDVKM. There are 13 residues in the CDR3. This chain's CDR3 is CASTGGGGEKLFF. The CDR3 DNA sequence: TGTGCCAGCACCGGGGGAGGTGGTGAAAAACTGTTTTTT.

The CDR3 DNA reads TGTGCCAGTAGTCCCCCCACAGGGAGGAACACTGAAGCTTTCTTT. It is translated as CASSPPTGRNTEAFF. This chain connects TRBV19 to TRBJ1-1; a weak D match, TRBD1 (6 bases). The CDR3 extends over 15 amino acids. Germline-derived CDR1 and CDR2 are LNHDA and SQIVND (reference sequence). V lost 5 bases and J 1 base, leaving 14 bases between the germline ends.

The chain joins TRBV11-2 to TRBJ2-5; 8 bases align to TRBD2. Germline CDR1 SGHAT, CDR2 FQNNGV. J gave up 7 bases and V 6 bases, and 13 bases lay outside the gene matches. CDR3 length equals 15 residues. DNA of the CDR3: TGTGCCAGCAGTTTCAGCGGGGGCGCCTTCGGGACCCAGTACTTC. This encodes CASSFSGGAFGTQYF.

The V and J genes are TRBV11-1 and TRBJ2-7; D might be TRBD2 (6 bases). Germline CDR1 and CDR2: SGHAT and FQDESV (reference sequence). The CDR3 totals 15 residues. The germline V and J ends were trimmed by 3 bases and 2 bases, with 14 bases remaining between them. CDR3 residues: CASSLGTGGAYEQYF. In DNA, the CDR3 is TGTGCCAGCAGCTTGGGAACAGGAGGGGCCTACGAGCAGTACTTC.

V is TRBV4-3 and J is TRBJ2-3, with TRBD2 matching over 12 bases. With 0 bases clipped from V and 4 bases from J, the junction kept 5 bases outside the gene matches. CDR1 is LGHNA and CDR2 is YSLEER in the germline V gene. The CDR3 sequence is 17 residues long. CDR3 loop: CASSQDRASGGADTQYF. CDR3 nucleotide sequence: TGCGCCAGCAGCCAAGACCGGGCTAGCGGGGGGGCAGATACGCAGTATTTT.

The CDR3 sequence: CASSAKPGTGSFEQYF. The DNA for the CDR3 is TGTGCCAGCAGCGCAAAACCCGGGACAGGGTCCTTTGAGCAGTACTTC. This rearrangement joins TRBV11-1 to TRBJ2-7, with 9 positions matching TRBD1. The V gene's germline CDR1 is SGHAT and CDR2 FQDESV (reference sequence). The CDR3 runs to 16 residues. The V gene end was trimmed by 5 bases and the J gene end by 7 bases; junction bases not matched to a gene: 15.

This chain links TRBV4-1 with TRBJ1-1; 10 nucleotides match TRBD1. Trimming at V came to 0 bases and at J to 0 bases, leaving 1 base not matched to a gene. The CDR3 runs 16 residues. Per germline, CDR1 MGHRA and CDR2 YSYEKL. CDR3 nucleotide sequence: TGCGCCAGCAGCCAAGATGACAGGGGGCTGAACACTGAAGCTTTCTTT. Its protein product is CASSQDDRGLNTEAFF.

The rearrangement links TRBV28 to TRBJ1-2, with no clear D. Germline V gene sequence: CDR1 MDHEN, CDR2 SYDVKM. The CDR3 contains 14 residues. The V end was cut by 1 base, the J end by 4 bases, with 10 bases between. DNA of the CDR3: TGTGCCAGCAGTTTATCTCGGGGAGTCTATGGCTACACCTTC. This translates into CASSLSRGVYGYTF.

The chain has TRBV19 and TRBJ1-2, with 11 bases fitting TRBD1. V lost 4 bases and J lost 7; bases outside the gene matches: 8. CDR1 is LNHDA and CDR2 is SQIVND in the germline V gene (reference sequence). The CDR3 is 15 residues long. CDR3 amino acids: CASSTFGQGAVGYTF. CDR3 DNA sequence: TGTGCCAGTAGTACCTTCGGACAGGGGGCAGTTGGCTACACCTTC. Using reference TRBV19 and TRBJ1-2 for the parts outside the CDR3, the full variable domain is DGGITQSPKYLFRKEGQNVTLSCEQNLNHDAMYWYRQDPGQGLRLIYYSQIVNDFQKGDIAEGYSVSREKKESFPLTVTSAQKNPTAFYLCASSTFGQGAVGYTFGSGTRLTVV.

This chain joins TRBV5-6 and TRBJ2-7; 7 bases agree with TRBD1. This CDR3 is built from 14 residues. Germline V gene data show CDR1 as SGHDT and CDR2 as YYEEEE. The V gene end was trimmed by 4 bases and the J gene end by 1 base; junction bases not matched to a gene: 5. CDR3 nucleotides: TGTGCCAGCAGCCCGACAGGGAATTCCTACGAGCAGTACTTC. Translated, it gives CASSPTGNSYEQYF. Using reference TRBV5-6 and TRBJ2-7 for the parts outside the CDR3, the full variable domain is DAGVTQSPTHLIKTRGQQVTLRCSPKSGHDTVSWYQQALGQGPQFIFQYYEEEERQRGNFPDRFSGHQFPNYSSELNVNALLLGDSALYLCASSPTGNSYEQYFGPGTRLTVT.

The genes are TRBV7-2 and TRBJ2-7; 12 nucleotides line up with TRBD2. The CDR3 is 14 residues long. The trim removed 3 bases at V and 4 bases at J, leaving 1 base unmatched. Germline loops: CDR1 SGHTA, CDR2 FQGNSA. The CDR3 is CASSFGTSGYEQYF. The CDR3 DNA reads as TGTGCCAGCAGCTTCGGGACTAGCGGGTACGAGCAGTACTTC.

The CDR3 loop reads CASSQDPGTTQETQYF. The CDR3 DNA reads as TGCGCCAGCAGCCAAGATCCCGGGACAACCCAAGAGACCCAGTACTTC. The chain is built from TRBV4-3 and TRBJ2-5; tentative D call: TRBD1 (6 bases). The CDR3 sequence is 16 residues long. The germline CDR1 and CDR2 sequences are LGHNA and YSLEER. The V end was cut by 0 bases, the J end by 1 base, with 12 bases between.

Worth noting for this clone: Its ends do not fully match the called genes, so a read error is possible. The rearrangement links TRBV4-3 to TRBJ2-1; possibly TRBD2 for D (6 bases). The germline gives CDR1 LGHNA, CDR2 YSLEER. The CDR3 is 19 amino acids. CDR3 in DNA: TGCGCCAGCAGCAAAGATATGATAGGGACTTACGGCTCCTACAATGAGCAGTTCTTC. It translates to CASSKDMIGTYGSYNEQFF.